Listed here are 8 T cell receptor beta chains from one sample, sequenced in a study of post-analysis software for immune sequencing data. Study-level findings and limits: Patients used about five TRBV segments, including TRBV5-6, TRBV5-1 and TRBV20-1, more often than controls.

The TCR beta cDNA libraries contained unique molecular identifiers. TCRdb itself ran the PCR reads through MiXCR, one entry per CDR3 protein. Among approximately 630,000 distinct CDR3 sequences listed, more than 50% were seen once. For these receptors, no antigen is known. Sequencing was done on a sample of blood. These receptors all stem from a girl aged 2 to 10 with multiple sclerosis.

This chain connects TRBV29-1 to TRBJ2-4; D is perhaps TRBD1 or TRBD2 (6 bases each). The CDR3 covers 13 residues. Germline assignment: CDR1 SQVTM and CDR2 ANQGSEA. Trimming left V 6 bases short and J 1 base short, with 10 bases between. The CDR3 DNA reads as TGCAGCGTAGGGGGGTCTGCCAAAAACATTCAGTACTTC. Protein: CSVGGSAKNIQYF.

The rearrangement uses TRBV2 and TRBJ1-1; tentative D call: TRBD1 (6 bases). The CDR3 is 14 amino acids. From germline, CDR1 is SNHLY and CDR2 FYNNEI. V was trimmed by 6 bases and J by 2 bases, leaving 13 bases between them. The CDR3 loop reads CASRDGQFNTEAFF. DNA of the CDR3: TGTGCCAGCAGGGATGGACAGTTCAACACTGAAGCTTTCTTT. Looking up the rest from reference TRBV2 and TRBJ1-1 gives the full variable domain: EPEVTQTPSHQVTQMGQEVILRCVPISNHLYFYWYRQILGQKVEFLVSFYNNEISEKSEIFDDQFSVERPDGSNFTLKIRSTKLEDSAMYFCASRDGQFNTEAFFGQGTRLTVV.

CDR3 residues: CSVWDSSYGYTF. Here the CDR3 DNA reads TGCAGCGTTTGGGACAGCTCCTATGGCTACACCTTC. J is TRBJ1-2 and V is TRBV29-1; 7 bases are shared with TRBD1. Germline V gives CDR1 SQVTM, CDR2 ANQGSEA. The CDR3 contains 12 residues. V gave up 5 bases and J gave up 4 bases; unmatched junction bases: 4.

This clonotype was seen a handful of times. The chain recombines TRBV20-1 with TRBJ2-1, with 7 bases fitting TRBD2. V lost 8 bases to trimming and J lost 6 bases; unmatched junction nucleotides: 13. There are 14 residues in the CDR3. Looked up from germline, CDR1 is DFQATT and CDR2 is SNEGSKA (reference sequence). CDR3 protein: CSTPGRESGNEQFF. DNA of the CDR3: TGCAGTACTCCGGGGCGGGAGTCGGGCAATGAGCAGTTCTTC.

This sequence joins TRBV20-1 and TRBJ2-3; the D call may be TRBD1 or TRBD2 (6 bases each). The CDR3 covers 14 residues. Germline values: CDR1 DFQATT, CDR2 SNEGSKA (reference sequence). V was pared by 6 bases and J by 2 bases, with 15 bases between. CDR3 protein: CSAAQGGFTDTQYF. CDR3 nucleotides: TGCAGTGCAGCACAGGGAGGATTCACAGATACGCAGTATTTT.

The CDR3 loop is CASSYGGGAYTDTQYF. The CDR3, as DNA: TGTGCCAGCAGTTACGGCGGGGGGGCCTACACAGATACGCAGTATTTT. This chain joins TRBV6-2 or TRBV6-3 and TRBJ2-3, with 9 bases identical to TRBD2. CDR1 and CDR2 from the germline V gene are MNHEY and SVGEGT. The ends lost 2 bases at V and 2 bases at J; junction bases unmatched: 5. CDR3 size: 16 residues.

The V gene is TRBV6-1, the J gene TRBJ2-3; the D gene could be TRBD1 or TRBD2 (5 bases each). Germline V gene lookup returns CDR1 MNHNS and CDR2 SASEGT. This CDR3 contains 13 residues. V dropped 9 bases and J dropped 0 bases, with 10 bases sitting between them. CDR3 nucleotide sequence: TGTGCCAGTCGGGACCACAGCACAGATACGCAGTATTTT. Its protein product is CASRDHSTDTQYF.

The chain couples TRBV10-3 to TRBJ2-3; 7 bases align to TRBD1. J lost 5 bases, V lost 4 bases, and 12 bases had no gene match. The germline gives CDR1 ENHRY, CDR2 SYGVKD. This CDR3 is 16 amino acids long. Written as DNA, the CDR3 is TGTGCCATCAGTGGGTCCTTGGGACAGAAAAAAGATACGCAGTATTTT. Its protein is CAISGSLGQKKDTQYF.